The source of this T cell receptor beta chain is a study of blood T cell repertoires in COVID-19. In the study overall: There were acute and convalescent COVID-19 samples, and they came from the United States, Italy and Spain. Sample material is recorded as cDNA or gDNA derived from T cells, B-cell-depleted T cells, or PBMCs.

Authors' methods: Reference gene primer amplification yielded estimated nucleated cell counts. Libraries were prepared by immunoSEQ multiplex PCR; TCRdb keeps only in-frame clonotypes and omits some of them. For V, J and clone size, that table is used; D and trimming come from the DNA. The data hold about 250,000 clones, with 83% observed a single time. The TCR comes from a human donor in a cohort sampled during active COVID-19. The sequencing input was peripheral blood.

This CDR3 is CASSPEISGANVLTF. Here the CDR3 DNA reads TGTGCCAGCAGTCCTGAGATCTCTGGGGCCAACGTCCTGACTTTC. The genes are TRBV6-6 and TRBJ2-6; D unclear. CDR3 length: 15 residues. Germline V gene sequence: CDR1 MNHNY, CDR2 SVGAGI (reference sequence). The V end lost 5 bases, the J end lost 0 bases, and 8 bases lay between the germline ends.